This is a list of T cell receptor beta chains from one sample in a study of shared clonotypes between healthy human individuals. The assay was immunoSEQ multiplex PCR, and TCRdb's table has in-frame clones only and misses some. There are over a million clones in the sample; more than 95% occur only once, and approximately 1.1% lies in the top ten. Sequencing input: naive CD4+ T cells sorted from blood. These receptors all come from a man aged 25 to 45 in good health. The CDR3 runs from the conserved cysteine through the conserved F or W. Fields, in order: D gene, J gene, V gene, CDR3 DNA, CDR3 protein. The D gene is left open where the match is weak.

>NA|TRBJ2-3|TRBV6-1
TGTGCCAGCAGTTCCCTTCTAGGCTACACAGATACGCAGTATTTT
CASSSLLGYTDTQYF
>NA|TRBJ2-3|TRBV7-2
TGTGCCAGCAGTTTTCCCGGGACAGATACGCAGTATTTT
CASSFPGTDTQYF
>NA|TRBJ2-2|TRBV7-9
TGTGCCAGCAGCTTGGGCAGTCAGACCGGGGAGCTGTTTTTT
CASSLGSQTGELFF
>TRBD1|TRBJ1-2|TRBV28
TGTGCCAGCCTACCGGGTTTCGACAGGGCTAACTATGGCTACACCTTC
CASLPGFDRANYGYTF
>TRBD2|TRBJ2-2|TRBV27
TGTGCCAGCAGTTTATTTTCTATAGCGGGAGAGGACACCGGGGAGCTGTTTTTT
CASSLFSIAGEDTGELFF
>NA|TRBJ1-1|TRBV5-5
TGTGCCAGCAGCTCCCCTGGAAGGACTGAAGCTTTCTTT
CASSSPGRTEAFF
>NA|TRBJ1-1|TRBV29-1
TGCAGCGCCGGAGACACCCAGATTGAGGCTTTCTTT
CSAGDTQIEAFF
>NA|TRBJ2-3|TRBV19
TGTGCCAGTAGTATTTGGCGGAACACAGATACGCAGTATTTT
CASSIWRNTDTQYF
>TRBD2|TRBJ2-1|TRBV19
TGTGCCAGTAGAAGGACTAGCGGGAGTCGGAATGAGCAGTTCTTC
CASRRTSGSRNEQFF
>NA|TRBJ2-1|TRBV10-3
TGTGCCATCAGCCAATTAGCGGAATACTACAATGAGCAGTTCTTC
CAISQLAEYYNEQFF
>NA|TRBJ1-4|TRBV6-5
TGTGCCAGCAGTTACCGGGTAGATGAAAAACTGTTTTTT
CASSYRVDEKLFF
>TRBD2|TRBJ2-5|TRBV2
TGTGCCAGCAGTGACTCAGGCCTAGCGGGAGTTCCAGAGACCCAGTACTTC
CASSDSGLAGVPETQYF
>TRBD1|TRBJ2-7|TRBV11-1
TGTGCCAGCAGCTTAGTTCAGGGGGACTACGAGCAGTACTTC
CASSLVQGDYEQYF
>TRBD2|TRBJ2-1|TRBV11-2
TGTGCCAGCAGCTTCCAAAGCGGGACCTACAATGAGCAGTTCTTC
CASSFQSGTYNEQFF
>TRBD2|TRBJ2-7|TRBV27
TGTGCCAGCAGGGGACTAGCGTCTCCCTACGAGCAGTACTTC
CASRGLASPYEQYF
>NA|TRBJ1-1|TRBV18
TGTGCCAGCTCAATTTTGGAGGCCTCGAACACTGAAGCTTTCTTT
CASSILEASNTEAFF
>TRBD2|TRBJ2-1|TRBV9
TGTGCCAGCAGCGTAGGGCTAGCGGGAAACAATGAGCAGTTCTTC
CASSVGLAGNNEQFF
>NA|TRBJ2-2|TRBV28
TGTGCCAGCAGTTATAGTGGAACCGGGGAGCTGTTTTTT
CASSYSGTGELFF
>NA|TRBJ1-3|TRBV28
TGTGCCAGCAGGTACGGGACCTCTGGAAACACCATATATTTT
CASRYGTSGNTIYF
>TRBD1|TRBJ2-7|TRBV11-2
TGTGCCAGCAGCCCCCGGGACAGATTCTACGAGCAGTACTTC
CASSPRDRFYEQYF
>TRBD2|TRBJ2-5|TRBV5-4
TGTGCCAGCAGCTTTGGGACTAGCGGGAGGGCACAAGAGACCCAGTACTTC
CASSFGTSGRAQETQYF
>TRBD2|TRBJ2-1|TRBV10-3
TGTGCCATCAGTGTAAGCGGGGGAAGTGAGCAGTTCTTC
CAISVSGGSEQFF
>TRBD1|TRBJ2-6|TRBV5-1
TGCGCCAGCAGTCTACTGACAGGGACTGGGGCCAACGTCCTGACTTTC
CASSLLTGTGANVLTF
>TRBD2|TRBJ2-1|TRBV2
TGTGCCAGCCACCCCCGGACTAGCGCGGTAGGGGAGCAGTTCTTC
CASHPRTSAVGEQFF
>TRBD1|TRBJ1-1|TRBV29-1
TGCAGCGTCCAAATGGGACAGGGGAACACTGAAGCTTTCTTT
CSVQMGQGNTEAFF
>TRBD1|TRBJ1-2|TRBV28
TGTGCCAGCACCGCGACAGGGGAGACCTATGGCTACACCTTC
CASTATGETYGYTF
>NA|TRBJ2-7|TRBV5-7
TGTGCCAGCAGCGGGCAGGACGGTTCCTACGAGCAGTACTTC
CASSGQDGSYEQYF
>NA|TRBJ1-5|TRBV27
TGTGCCAGCAGTTTGTTAGGGGAAAAAGGTGATCAGCCCCAGCATTTT
CASSLLGEKGDQPQHF
>TRBD2|TRBJ2-1|TRBV19
TGTGCCAGTAGTGGGGGACTAGCGGCATACAATGAGCAGTTCTTC
CASSGGLAAYNEQFF
>NA|TRBJ2-5|TRBV19
TGTGCCAGTAGTATAGATGGGGGGACAATACGAGAGACCCAGTACTTC
CASSIDGGTIRETQYF